Listed below are T cell receptor beta chains from one sample, sequenced in a study of cytomegalovirus exposure and HLA in healthy donors. This table comes from immunoSEQ multiplex PCR, and its TCRdb copy is limited to in-frame clones, with some not included. The profile covers some 120,000 clones, with approximately 9.4% appearing a single time and less than 4% taken by the ten largest. The sample was PBMCs. These receptors were obtained from a man under 40 in good health and CMV-seronegative. The CDR3 runs from the conserved cysteine through the conserved F or W. A D gene is named only where the DNA matches it firmly. Size is stated for part of the rows, as once, few or many counts, or as a class when the clone is expanded.

TRBV5-1	TRBD2	few	TRBJ2-7	CASSWGGDLYEQYF	TGCGCCAGCAGCTGGGGGGGGGACCTCTACGAGCAGTACTTC
TRBV28	NA	few	TRBJ2-1	CASTLRTPGQGTSGTSYNEQFF	TGTGCCAGCACCCTGAGAACGCCGGGACAGGGCACTAGCGGGACTTCCTACAATGAGCAGTTCTTC
TRBV9	TRBD2	NA	TRBJ2-5	CASSPLTSRETQYF	TGTGCCAGCAGCCCATTGACTAGCCGAGAGACCCAGTACTTC
TRBV7-6	TRBD1	NA	TRBJ2-1	CASSPWTGEGLGEQFF	TGTGCCAGCAGCCCCTGGACAGGGGAGGGGCTAGGTGAGCAGTTCTTC
TRBV30	TRBD1	NA	TRBJ2-5	CAADRGRVETQYF	TGTGCCGCGGACAGGGGTCGGGTGGAGACCCAGTACTTC
TRBV27	NA	few	TRBJ2-2	CASSAQGIGELFF	TGTGCCAGCAGTGCTCAGGGGATCGGGGAGCTGTTTTTT
TRBV11-2	TRBD2	NA	TRBJ2-3	CASSLDIYLAVTDTQYF	TGTGCCAGCAGCTTAGATATATACCTAGCGGTCACAGATACGCAGTATTTT
TRBV6-1	TRBD1	NA	TRBJ2-7	CATQQENRGFYEQYF	TGTGCCACGCAACAAGAAAACAGGGGGTTCTACGAGCAGTACTTC
TRBV9	NA	few	TRBJ2-3	CASSVLSSTDTQYF	TGTGCCAGCAGCGTTCTGTCTAGCACAGATACGCAGTATTTT
TRBV5-1	TRBD2	few	TRBJ2-1	CASSPGLAGPNEQFF	TGCGCCAGCAGCCCGGGACTAGCGGGGCCCAATGAGCAGTTCTTC